The clone carrying this T cell receptor (beta chain) has just a few counts. Its target is unknown. This entry belongs to a study of T cells in Graves' hyperthyroidism and ophthalmopathy. Study details: Blood from the periphery was taken at initial diagnosis, before any treatment. Study observations and caveats: In simple terms, a model built on 13 V-J features told ophthalmopathy apart from stable hyperthyroidism.

TCR beta CDR3 sequences were amplified from RNA transcripts. Carried out on the TCR CDR3, a first-round RT-PCR used the HTBI primer set. A single record per CDR3 protein comes from TCRdb applying MiXCR to the multiplex PCR reads. The repertoire holds around 420,000 distinct CDR3 sequences, with about 15% as singletons. It was considered stable Graves' hyperthyroidism when ophthalmopathy did not progress within 18 months. The CDR3 length is 15 residues. Per germline, CDR1 SGHRS and CDR2 YFSETQ. V was pared by 4 bases and J by 5 bases, with 18 bases between. Sequencing input: blood. This TCR was recovered from a woman between 18 and 29 years old with Graves' hyperthyroidism. The chain couples TRBV5-1 to TRBJ2-5; a weak D match, TRBD2 (6 bases). The CDR3 coding sequence is TGCGCCAGCAGCCCGGAGGGTTTGAGATCGGAGACCCAGTACTTC. Protein product: CASSPEGLRSETQYF.